This T cell receptor beta chain was observed in a study of cytomegalovirus exposure and HLA in healthy donors. Study details: Within an early data release were about 85 million unique TCRs drawn from HLA-typed donors. The study's findings and limits: As a later analysis revealed, most CMV-associated TCR beta chains appeared HLA-restricted.

The V gene's germline CDR1 is MNHNS and CDR2 SASEGT. The CDR3 extends over 14 amino acids. With 6 bases clipped from V and 5 bases from J, the junction kept 8 bases outside the gene matches. PCR involved 60 Vbeta and 13 Jbeta primers. Sequencing used immunoSEQ multiplex PCR; TCRdb keeps in-frame clones, though not all of them. The sample contains about 200,000 clones, over 75% of which appear only once. This clone was seen ten or more times. The antigen is not known. Sequencing input: PBMCs. The J gene is TRBJ1-1, the V gene TRBV6-1; 8 nucleotides align to TRBD1. The receptor was isolated from a boy younger than 10 in good health and CMV-seronegative. The CDR3 region is CASSPITGGTEAFF. CDR3 nucleotide sequence: TGTGCCAGCAGCCCTATTACAGGGGGAACTGAAGCTTTCTTT.